This record concerns one T cell receptor beta chain sequence. Its antigen is still unknown. This specimen belongs to a study of blood T cells in healthy people across ages. General observations from the study: Researchers deemed the diversity estimates from one million T cells underestimates. In these data, TCR beta diversity tracked strongly with naive T cell percentage.

Using a J-beta primer mix together with a sample-barcoded 5' primer, a second PCR was run for roughly 6 to 12 cycles. In TCRdb, the 5' RACE reads were re-called with MiXCR into one record per CDR3 protein. The sample lists 650,000 to 1,000,000 distinct CDR3 sequences, 35% to 40% occurring once. V was shortened by 3 bases and J by 1 base, with 3 bases between the two germline ends. This CDR3 comprises 11 residues. The germline V gene encodes CDR1 GTSNPN and CDR2 SVGIG (reference sequence). The total RNA that was extracted per sample amounted to at least 5.5 micrograms. The chain employs TRBV30 and TRBJ1-1; D not resolved. This clonotype originated in a man aged 18 to 35 in good health. The sample was blood. CDR3: CAWRTNTEAFF. The CDR3 DNA follows: TGTGCCTGGAGGACGAACACTGAAGCTTTCTTT.